This T cell receptor beta chain emerged from a study of PD-1 and CTLA-4 blockade in melanoma. The sample holds a few counts of this clone. Trimming cost V 7 bases and J 6 bases; bases outside gene matches: 10. Germline lookup yields CDR1 MDHEN and CDR2 SYDVKM. This CDR3 comprises 15 residues. Here immunoSEQ multiplex PCR was the method, and the copy in TCRdb shows in-frame clones only, minus some. The table lists 25,000 to 40,000 clones, about 88% of them singletons, with less than 7% in the top ten. The receptor comes from a human donor with melanoma. Sequencing was performed on CD8+ T cells from peripheral blood, taken from a patient given anti-PD-1 treatment. The chain employs TRBV28 and TRBJ1-5; 9 bases are shared with TRBD1. CDR3 coding DNA: TGTGCCAGCATTCTAACAGGGGGCCGGGGTCAGCCCCAGCATTTT. Residues: CASILTGGRGQPQHF.